The following is a T cell receptor beta chain sequence with its context. This sample stems from a study of blood T cell repertoires in COVID-19. Across the study: The origin of the acute and convalescent COVID-19 samples was the United States, Italy and Spain. PBMCs, B-cell-depleted T cells, or T cells were the source of the cDNA or gDNA that made up the material.

Trimming cost V 4 bases and J 4 bases; bases outside gene matches: 8. The CDR3 has 15 amino acids. CDR1 is SGHNT and CDR2 is YYREEE in the germline V gene (reference sequence). Original data processing: Amplification from reference gene primers served as the basis for estimated nucleated cell counts. Sequenced by immunoSEQ multiplex PCR; TCRdb stores in-frame clones only, minus some. V and J calls and clone size are those listed in that table; D and trimming were worked out from the DNA. Of under 100,000 clones in the sample, roughly nine tenths were seen once. This receptor was identified in a man aged 45 to 65 with acute or convalescent COVID-19. Sequenced sample: peripheral blood. The chain has TRBV5-4 and TRBJ1-2; 9 bases fit TRBD1. Here the CDR3 DNA reads TGTGCCAGCAGCCAACAACAGGGGGCCGGCTATGGCTACACCTTC. This codes for CASSQQQGAGYGYTF.